Each of the 32 T cell receptor beta chains below was sequenced from the same sample in a study of control samples from healthy donors and cancer patients. Produced via immunoSEQ multiplex PCR; TCRdb's table is partial and in-frame only. The sample has approximately 120,000 clones; roughly 91% are singletons. The sequenced sample consisted of blood. The source is a man between 35 and 55 years old in good health.

This clone was observed a single time. This rearrangement joins TRBV15 to TRBJ2-3; D remains ambiguous. V lost 0 bases and J lost 6, with 7 bases in between. This CDR3 is built from 13 residues. CDR1 LNHNV and CDR2 YYDKDF come from the germline V gene (reference sequence). CDR3 protein: CATSRDPRDTQYF. CDR3 DNA sequence: TGTGCCACCAGCAGAGATCCGCGGGATACGCAGTATTTT.

This rearrangement joins TRBV6-5 to TRBJ2-7; D uncertain. Per germline, CDR1 MNHEY and CDR2 SVGAGI. The CDR3 contains 13 residues. V lost 2 bases to trimming and J lost 3 bases, with 8 bases between them. The CDR3 region has the DNA TGTGCCAGCAGTTACGGTTGGGGCTACGAGCAGTACTTC. Translated: CASSYGWGYEQYF.

This clone was seen only once. This chain connects TRBV9 to TRBJ1-2; D is ambiguous. Deletions cut 0 bases from V and 4 bases from J, with 7 bases between. The CDR3 length is 13 residues. The germline gives CDR1 SGDLS, CDR2 YYNGEE. CDR3 region: CASSVGSGYGYTF. The CDR3 DNA reads as TGTGCCAGCAGCGTAGGGTCGGGCTATGGCTACACCTTC.

This clone was counted a single time. The chain couples TRBV15 to TRBJ2-7, with D possibly TRBD1 on 5 matching bases. The CDR3 covers 15 residues. Trimming stripped 0 bases from V and 2 bases from J, with 11 bases between. Germline V gene sequence: CDR1 LNHNV, CDR2 YYDKDF (reference sequence). The CDR3 loop is CATSRDIGATYEQYF. The CDR3 DNA reads TGTGCCACCAGCAGAGATATAGGGGCTACCTACGAGCAGTACTTC.

CDR3 in amino acids: CASSQGNTEAFF. In DNA, the CDR3 is TGTGCCAGCAGTCAGGGGAACACTGAAGCTTTCTTT. The chain has TRBV7-6 and TRBJ1-1, with D perhaps matching TRBD1 (5 bases). Germline loops: CDR1 SGHVS, CDR2 FNYEAQ. This CDR3 comprises 12 residues. Trimming took 6 bases from V and 1 from J, leaving 6 bases between them. Based on the CDR3 plus reference TRBV7-6 and TRBJ1-1, the full variable domain is GAGVSQSPRYKVTKRGQDVALRCDPISGHVSLYWYRQALGQGPEFLTYFNYEAQQDKSGLPNDRFSAERPEGSISTLTIQRTEQRDSAMYRCASSQGNTEAFFGQGTRLTVV.

This chain joins TRBV4-3 and TRBJ2-2; D is unresolved. V was shortened by 3 bases and J by 6 bases, with 11 bases between the two germline ends. The CDR3 has 14 residues. Per the germline V gene, CDR1 is LGHNA and CDR2 is YSLEER. The CDR3 spells CASSQSGVAGELFF. CDR3 coding DNA: TGCGCCAGCAGCCAGAGTGGGGTCGCCGGGGAGCTGTTTTTT.

V usage is TRBV2 and J usage is TRBJ2-4; the D call may be TRBD1 or TRBD2 (6 bases each). From germline, CDR1 is SNHLY and CDR2 FYNNEI. This CDR3 has 14 amino acids. V was shortened by 7 bases and J by 6 bases, with 16 bases between the two germline ends. DNA for the CDR3: TGTGCCAGCACCGGGGGCAGGGGCGGAAACATTCAGTACTTC. It translates to CASTGGRGGNIQYF.

V is TRBV5-1 and J is TRBJ1-1; weak D call: TRBD1 (5 bases). Germline CDR1 and CDR2: SGHRS and YFSETQ. Trimming took 1 base from V and 11 from J, leaving 9 bases between them. The CDR3 runs 11 residues. The CDR3 region is CASSLNRFAFF. The CDR3 DNA reads TGCGCCAGCAGCTTGAACAGGTTTGCTTTCTTT.

This clone was detected a few times. The rearrangement joins TRBV15 to TRBJ1-5; D remains ambiguous. The V gene lost 0 bases and the J gene lost 1 base, with 13 bases spanning the gap. The CDR3 covers 17 residues. The germline V gene has CDR1 LNHNV and CDR2 YYDKDF (reference sequence). In DNA, the CDR3 is TGTGCCACCAGCAGAGATCCGAGGGATCGGAGCAATCAGCCCCAGCATTTT. It specifies CATSRDPRDRSNQPQHF.

V usage is TRBV5-6 and J usage is TRBJ1-2; D unresolved. CDR1 is SGHDT, CDR2 YYEEEE, per germline. The CDR3 length is 13 residues. V was clipped by 0 bases and J by 7 bases, with 10 bases between them. CDR3 sequence (DNA): TGTGCCAGCAGCTTGGACGGACCCCTTGGCTACACCTTC. This gives the protein CASSLDGPLGYTF.

This CDR3 reads CASSDQNRRYEQYF. The CDR3 region has the DNA TGTGCCAGCAGTGACCAGAACCGGAGGTACGAGCAGTACTTC. This chain links TRBV25-1 with TRBJ2-7, with a weak D call TRBD2 (5 bases). The germline V gene encodes CDR1 MGHDK and CDR2 SYGVNS. The CDR3 covers 14 residues. Trimming took off 3 bases at V and 4 bases at J, with 13 bases between the two ends.

This chain joins TRBV23-1 and TRBJ1-1; D remains ambiguous. TRBV23-1 is recorded as an ORF, its role being uncertain. V shed 4 bases and J shed 3 bases, with 12 bases lying between them. The CDR3 is made up of 14 amino acids. CDR3 in amino acids: CASSLPGRDTEAFF. CDR3 DNA sequence: TGCGCCAGCAGTCTTCCGGGGAGAGACACTGAAGCTTTCTTT.

The chain recombines TRBV24-1 with TRBJ1-5; D perhaps matches TRBD1 (5 bases). CDR1 is KGHDR and CDR2 is SFDVKD in the germline V gene. V was trimmed by 3 bases and J by 2 bases, leaving 10 bases between them. This CDR3 spans 15 amino acids. Here the CDR3 DNA reads TGTGCCACCAGTGATCCCCAGACAGGCAATCAGCCCCAGCATTTT. As protein: CATSDPQTGNQPQHF.

This sequence joins TRBV12-3 or TRBV12-4 and TRBJ1-1; no firm D call. V lost 6 bases and J 5 bases, leaving 13 bases between the germline ends. The CDR3 contains 13 residues. In DNA, the CDR3 is TGTGCCAGCAGAATTCGGAGGGAGACTGAAGCTTTCTTT. Its protein product is CASRIRRETEAFF.

The genes are TRBV6-6 and TRBJ2-1; TRBD1 aligns across 8 bases. CDR3 length: 15 amino acids. V lost 5 bases, J lost 3 bases, and 6 bases stayed unmatched. Germline V gene data show CDR1 as MNHNY and CDR2 as SVGAGI (reference sequence). CDR3 sequence reads: CASSAPGGLYNEQFF. CDR3 in DNA: TGTGCCAGCAGTGCCCCAGGGGGCCTCTACAATGAGCAGTTCTTC.

This CDR3 is CATSAGGMDEQYF. The CDR3 coding sequence is TGTGCCACCAGTGCGGGGGGAATGGACGAGCAGTACTTC. V gene TRBV24-1 combines with J gene TRBJ2-7; 7 positions match TRBD2. J was trimmed by 5 bases and V by 5 bases; bases with no gene match: 5. The CDR3 is made up of 13 amino acids. The germline gives CDR1 KGHDR, CDR2 SFDVKD.

The chain is built from TRBV7-2 and TRBJ2-5, with D perhaps TRBD2 (7 bases). V was cut by 4 bases and J by 5 bases, with 20 bases left in between. Germline V gives CDR1 SGHTA, CDR2 FQGNSA. The CDR3 consists of 16 residues. As DNA, the CDR3 is TGTGCCAGCAGCTCCGTTGGTTTCGGGGGGCGCGAGACCCAGTACTTC. Translated: CASSSVGFGGRETQYF.

For this clone: Because the CDR3's place on the DNA is in doubt, the DNA is left out and the CDR3 is given as listed by TCRdb. This chain links TRBV7-6 with TRBJ1-2. Germline-derived CDR1 and CDR2 are SGHVS and FNYEAQ. Ends included, the CDR3 has 19 residues. The chain's CDR3 is CASSYGFRGRSSANYGYTF.

This chain links TRBV7-8 with TRBJ1-5, with D unclear. V lost 5 bases and J 1 base, leaving 9 bases between the germline ends. This CDR3 has 14 residues. Germline-derived CDR1 and CDR2 are SGHVS and FQNEAQ. The CDR3 coding sequence is TGTGCCAGCAGCCGAGATAGAAGCAATCAGCCCCAGCATTTT. It codes for CASSRDRSNQPQHF.

This chain links TRBV4-1 with TRBJ2-5; the match to TRBD2 covers 11 bases. Germline V gives CDR1 MGHRA, CDR2 YSYEKL. There are 15 residues in the CDR3. Losses at the gene ends were 4 bases for V and 3 bases for J; bases not matched to a gene: 4. CDR3 DNA sequence: TGCGCCAGCAGCCTAAAACTAGCGGGAGAAGAGACCCAGTACTTC. It specifies CASSLKLAGEETQYF.

The J gene is TRBJ1-2, the V gene TRBV5-1, with a tentative D call TRBD1 (5 bases). Trimming cost V 0 bases and J 2 bases, with 11 bases left between them. The CDR3 has 15 amino acids. The V gene's germline CDR1 is SGHRS and CDR2 YFSETQ. The CDR3 loop is CASSLAGEGNYGYTF. The CDR3 nucleotides read TGCGCCAGCAGCTTGGCGGGGGAGGGAAACTATGGCTACACCTTC.

The chain employs TRBV11-3 and TRBJ1-1; tentatively, D is TRBD1 (5 bases). The length of the CDR3 is 16 residues. Trimming took 0 bases from V and 5 from J, leaving 16 bases between them. Per the germline V gene, CDR1 is SGHNT and CDR2 is YENEEA. This CDR3 reads CASSLDDWSGGTEAFF. CDR3 DNA sequence: TGTGCCAGCAGCTTAGACGATTGGTCGGGGGGGACTGAAGCTTTCTTT.

The V call is TRBV19, the J call TRBJ2-7, with 10 bases matching TRBD1. Germline V gene lookup returns CDR1 LNHDA and CDR2 SQIVND (reference sequence). V gave up 6 bases and J gave up 4 bases; unmatched junction bases: 9. This CDR3 contains 15 residues. CDR3 residues: CASSQIGTGEYEQYF. CDR3 nucleotide sequence: TGTGCCAGTAGCCAGATCGGGACAGGGGAATACGAGCAGTACTTC.

This chain uses TRBV6-1 with TRBJ1-2; TRBD1 is a possible D gene (5 bases). Germline CDR1 is MNHNS and CDR2 is SASEGT. V was trimmed by 4 bases and J by 0 bases, leaving 15 bases between them. The CDR3 consists of 16 residues. Written as DNA, the CDR3 is TGTGCCAGCAGTGCCAATAGACAGATACCTAACTATGGCTACACCTTC. It yields the protein CASSANRQIPNYGYTF.

J is TRBJ1-2 and V is TRBV7-9, with TRBD1 as a possible D gene (5 bases). Looked up from germline, CDR1 is SEHNR and CDR2 is FQNEAQ (reference sequence). The V gene lost 8 bases and the J gene lost 7 bases, with 17 bases spanning the gap. The CDR3 extends over 13 amino acids. The CDR3 reads CASPALGGGGYTF. CDR3 nucleotide sequence: TGTGCCAGCCCCGCTTTGGGGGGAGGTGGCTACACCTTC.

The gene calls are TRBV7-2 and TRBJ2-5; 8 bases align to TRBD2. This CDR3 has 15 residues. Trimming took 5 bases from V and 3 from J; bases not matched to a gene: 8. Germline CDR1 and CDR2: SGHTA and FQGNSA. As DNA, the CDR3 is TGTGCCAGCAGCCCCGCGGGACTAGATAAAGAGACCCAGTACTTC. Translation: CASSPAGLDKETQYF.

A remark on this clone: The sample contains more than one DNA sequence encoding this CDR3. J is TRBJ1-1 and V is TRBV7-2; D ambiguous. Germline V gene lookup returns CDR1 SGHTA and CDR2 FQGNSA. CDR3 length: 13 amino acids. Deletions cut 3 bases from V and 0 bases from J, with 5 bases between. The DNA for the CDR3 is TGTGCCAGCAGCTTGCAGGTGAACACTGAAGCTTTCTTT. Translating gives CASSLQVNTEAFF.

A few counts support this clone. The chain joins TRBV4-3 to TRBJ1-2; tentative D call: TRBD1 (6 bases). The germline CDR1 and CDR2 sequences are LGHNA and YSLEER. V shed 0 bases and J shed 8 bases, with 13 bases lying between them. There are 14 residues in the CDR3. Written as DNA, the CDR3 is TGCGCCAGCAGCCAAGATAGGGACATGCGGGGCTACACCTTC. It encodes CASSQDRDMRGYTF.

The chain combines TRBV29-1 with TRBJ2-3; TRBD2 matches 7 bases. Trimming at V came to 5 bases and at J to 0 bases, leaving 2 bases not matched to a gene. Germline loops: CDR1 SQVTM, CDR2 ANQGSEA. The CDR3 has 13 amino acids. CDR3: CSVWGGSTDTQYF. In DNA, the CDR3 is TGCAGCGTTTGGGGGGGGAGCACAGATACGCAGTATTTT.

The V and J genes are TRBV7-3 and TRBJ1-1; D uncertain. Trimming took off 0 bases at V and 0 bases at J, with 5 bases between the two ends. CDR1 is SGHTA and CDR2 is FQGTGA in the germline V gene. This CDR3 has 14 amino acids. The CDR3 DNA sequence: TGTGCCAGCAGCTTAACGGTGTTGAACACTGAAGCTTTCTTT. Residues: CASSLTVLNTEAFF.

On this clone: Additional DNA sequences in this sample encode the identical CDR3. The chain uses TRBV5-1 and TRBJ1-2; D is unresolved. CDR3 length equals 12 residues. Trimming took off 4 bases at V and 4 bases at J, with 8 bases between the two ends. The germline V gene has CDR1 SGHRS and CDR2 YFSETQ. As DNA, the CDR3 is TGCGCCAGCAGCCTCGACGGCTATGGCTACACCTTC. Protein sequence: CASSLDGYGYTF.

The chain is built from TRBV4-3 and TRBJ2-7, with a possible D match to TRBD2 (6 bases). CDR3 length equals 15 residues. The germline V and J ends were trimmed by 4 bases and 0 bases, with 13 bases remaining between them. Germline V CDR1 and CDR2: LGHNA, YSLEER. This CDR3 reads CASSLERELSYEQYF. The CDR3 region has the DNA TGCGCCAGCAGCCTTGAACGGGAGCTCTCCTACGAGCAGTACTTC.